These T cell receptor beta chains were read from a single sample in a study of beta chain features in type 1 diabetes. Sequencing was performed with immunoSEQ multiplex PCR; in TCRdb, only in-frame clones are kept and a portion is missing. The sample lists 850,000 to 900,000 clones, 17% occurring once. What was sequenced was naive CD4+ T cells from blood. Receptors originate from a woman in her late teens or twenties in good health. Both conserved end residues are part of each CDR3. Fields, in order: J gene, clone size, V gene, D gene, CDR3 DNA, CDR3 protein. A D gene is named only where the DNA matches it firmly. Clone size is shown for a subset of rows, as once, few, many or a class of expanded clone.

J: TRBJ2-7
size: few
V: TRBV7-9
D: NA
DNA: TGTGCCAGCAGCTCAAACACCTACATGAACGAGCAGTACTTC
CDR3: CASSSNTYMNEQYF

J: TRBJ2-1
size: NA
V: TRBV6-1
D: NA
DNA: TGTGCCAGCAGTGAAGGGGAGGTTGAGCAGTTCTTC
CDR3: CASSEGEVEQFF

J: TRBJ2-1
size: NA
V: TRBV2
D: TRBD1
DNA: TGTGCCAGCAGAGATGCGTCTACAGGGGGCAATGAGCAGTTCTTC
CDR3: CASRDASTGGNEQFF

J: TRBJ2-7
size: NA
V: TRBV10-3
D: TRBD2
DNA: TGTGCCATCAGGACTAGCGGGACGGCCGAGCAGTACTTC
CDR3: CAIRTSGTAEQYF

J: TRBJ2-1
size: few
V: TRBV7-2
D: NA
DNA: TGTGCCAGCAGCCGCGGGACCAGCTCCTACAATGAGCAGTTCTTC
CDR3: CASSRGTSSYNEQFF

J: TRBJ2-6
size: few
V: TRBV18
D: TRBD1
DNA: TGTGCCAGCTCACCCGAACCACAGGGGCCCGGGGCCAACGTCCTGACTTTC
CDR3: CASSPEPQGPGANVLTF

J: TRBJ2-7
size: few
V: TRBV28
D: NA
DNA: TGTGCCTCCGGGCCACGCTACGAGCAGTACTTC
CDR3: CASGPRYEQYF

J: TRBJ2-4
size: few
V: TRBV7-9
D: NA
DNA: TGTGCCAGCAGCCCGTCGGGGTCCAAAAACATTCAGTACTTC
CDR3: CASSPSGSKNIQYF

J: TRBJ2-7
size: few
V: TRBV28
D: NA
DNA: TGTGCCAGCAAGCGCATGGACTCCTACGAGCAGTACTTC
CDR3: CASKRMDSYEQYF

J: TRBJ1-1
size: few
V: TRBV6-1
D: NA
DNA: TGTGCCAGCAGTTCCCGGCGGAGCCTGAACACTGAAGCTTTCTTT
CDR3: CASSSRRSLNTEAFF

J: TRBJ2-7
size: NA
V: TRBV25-1
D: NA
DNA: TGTGCCACCACGGGGTGGGAGGTGTCGTCCTACGAGCAGTACTTC
CDR3: CATTGWEVSSYEQYF

J: TRBJ2-2
size: few
V: TRBV9
D: TRBD2
DNA: TGTGCCAGCAGTAAGGGACTAGCGGGAGCGGTTGGCACCGGGGAGCTGTTTTTT
CDR3: CASSKGLAGAVGTGELFF

J: TRBJ1-2
size: few
V: TRBV7-9
D: NA
DNA: TGTGCCAGCAGATACCAAGGAATTGGCAGGGATGAGGGCTACACCTTC
CDR3: CASRYQGIGRDEGYTF

J: TRBJ2-3
size: NA
V: TRBV4-2
D: TRBD2
DNA: TGTGCCAGCAGCCTAGCGGGAGTATCCCCAGATACGCAGTATTTT
CDR3: CASSLAGVSPDTQYF

J: TRBJ2-1
size: few
V: TRBV6-1
D: NA
DNA: TGTGCCAGCAGTAAAAATCAAATCGGGGAGCAGTTCTTC
CDR3: CASSKNQIGEQFF

J: TRBJ2-1
size: NA
V: TRBV6-5
D: NA
DNA: TGTGCCAGCCGGTCCGGGGGATATATGACTGAGCAGTTCTTC
CDR3: CASRSGGYMTEQFF

J: TRBJ2-1
size: NA
V: TRBV9
D: TRBD2
DNA: TGTGCCAGCAGCGCCGGGACTAGCGGCTACAATGAGCAGTTCTTC
CDR3: CASSAGTSGYNEQFF

J: TRBJ2-7
size: few
V: TRBV2
D: NA
DNA: TGTGCCAGCAGAACATCCTCTAGCTCCTACGAGCAGTACTTC
CDR3: CASRTSSSSYEQYF

J: TRBJ2-1
size: NA
V: TRBV11-2
D: TRBD2
DNA: TGTGCCAGCAAATCTAGCGGGAGCTACAATGAGCAGTTCTTC
CDR3: CASKSSGSYNEQFF

J: TRBJ2-5
size: few
V: TRBV21-1
D: NA
DNA: TGTGCCAGCATCAAGGGTGCAGGGGGCTTGGAGACCCAGTACTTC
CDR3: CASIKGAGGLETQYF

J: TRBJ2-7
size: NA
V: TRBV6-6
D: NA
DNA: TGTGCCAGCAGTTACCGCACAGACGAGCAGTACTTC
CDR3: CASSYRTDEQYF

J: TRBJ2-6
size: NA
V: TRBV5-1
D: NA
DNA: TGCGCCAGCAGCTTGGGCTACTCTGGGGCCAACGTCCTGACTTTC
CDR3: CASSLGYSGANVLTF

J: TRBJ2-1
size: NA
V: TRBV7-2
D: NA
DNA: TGTGCCAGCAGCTTGTCCGGGACGCCTTCCTACAATGAGCAGTTCTTC
CDR3: CASSLSGTPSYNEQFF

J: TRBJ2-5
size: NA
V: TRBV27
D: TRBD2
DNA: TGTGCCAGCAGGCCGGGACTAGCGGGGGCCGCTTACTTC
CDR3: CASRPGLAGAAYF

J: TRBJ2-2
size: NA
V: TRBV7-9
D: NA
DNA: TGTGCCATCGGCGGGACCGGACGGATAGGTGAAGGCGGGGAGCTGTTTTTT
CDR3: CAIGGTGRIGEGGELFF

J: TRBJ2-1
size: few
V: TRBV27
D: TRBD2
DNA: TGTGCCAGCAGTTCTCCTAGCGGGAGCTCGGGGAATGAGCAGTTCTTC
CDR3: CASSSPSGSSGNEQFF